The T cell receptor (beta chain) under discussion was sequenced for a study of blood T cell repertoires in COVID-19. Study summary: Acute and convalescent COVID-19 specimens originated in the United States, Italy and Spain. Sources were T cells, B-cell-depleted T cells, or PBMCs; the material itself was cDNA or gDNA.

In the original analysis: Reference gene primer amplification gave estimated nucleated cell counts. Measured with immunoSEQ multiplex PCR; TCRdb has only the in-frame clones, and not every one. That table is the source of V, J and clone size, and D and trimming were worked out from the DNA. The sample shows some 670,000 clones, about nine tenths of them seen only once. The sequenced sample was peripheral blood. This clonotype was obtained from a woman under 30 with acute or convalescent COVID-19.

Here the CDR3 DNA reads TGTGCCAGCAGTTGGGGGCTCGGGGCTAGCGGAGTCGATACGCAGTATTTT. Translating it yields CASSWGLGASGVDTQYF. V and J are TRBV27 and TRBJ2-3; tentative D call: TRBD2 (7 bases). CDR1 MNHEY and CDR2 SMNVEV come from the germline V gene (reference sequence). The CDR3 extends over 17 amino acids. V was trimmed by 4 bases and J by 6 bases, leaving 23 bases between them.